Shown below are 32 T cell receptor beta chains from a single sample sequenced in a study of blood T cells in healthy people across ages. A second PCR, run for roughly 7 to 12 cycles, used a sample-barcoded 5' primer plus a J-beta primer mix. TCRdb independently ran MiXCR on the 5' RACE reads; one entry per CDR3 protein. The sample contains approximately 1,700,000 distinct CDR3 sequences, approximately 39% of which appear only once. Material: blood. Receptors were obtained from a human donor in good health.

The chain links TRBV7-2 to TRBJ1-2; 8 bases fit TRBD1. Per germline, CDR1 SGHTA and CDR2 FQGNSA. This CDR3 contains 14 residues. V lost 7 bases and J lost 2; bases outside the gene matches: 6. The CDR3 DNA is TGTGCCAGCACCCTGGACAGGGTAAACTATGGCTACACCTTC. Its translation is CASTLDRVNYGYTF.

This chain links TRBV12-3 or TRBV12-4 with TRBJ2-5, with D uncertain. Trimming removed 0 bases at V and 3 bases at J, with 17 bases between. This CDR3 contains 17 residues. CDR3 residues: CASSLAPPSGSKETQYF. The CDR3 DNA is TGTGCCAGCAGTTTAGCACCCCCTTCTGGATCGAAAGAGACCCAGTACTTC.

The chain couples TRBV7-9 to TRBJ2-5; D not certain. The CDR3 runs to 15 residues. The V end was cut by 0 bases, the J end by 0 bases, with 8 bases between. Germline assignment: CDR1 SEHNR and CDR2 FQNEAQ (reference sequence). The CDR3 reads CASSLAVLYQETQYF. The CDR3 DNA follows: TGTGCCAGCAGCTTAGCAGTGCTTTACCAAGAGACCCAGTACTTC.

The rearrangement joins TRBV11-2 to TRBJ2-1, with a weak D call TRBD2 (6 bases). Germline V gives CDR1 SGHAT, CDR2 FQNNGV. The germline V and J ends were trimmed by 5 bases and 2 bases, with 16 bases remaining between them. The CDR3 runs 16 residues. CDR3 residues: CASSPYVEGPYNEQFF. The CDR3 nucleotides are TGTGCCAGCAGCCCTTATGTGGAGGGACCCTACAATGAGCAGTTCTTC.

The DNA for the CDR3 is TGTGCCAGCAGTCCCCGAGAGGGCACAGCTCGCTATGGCTACACCTTC. Encoded protein: CASSPREGTARYGYTF. The rearrangement uses TRBV27 and TRBJ1-2; D is ambiguous. The V and J ends lost 5 bases and 4 bases respectively, with 20 bases between them. The CDR3 has 16 residues. Germline V gives CDR1 MNHEY, CDR2 SMNVEV (reference sequence).

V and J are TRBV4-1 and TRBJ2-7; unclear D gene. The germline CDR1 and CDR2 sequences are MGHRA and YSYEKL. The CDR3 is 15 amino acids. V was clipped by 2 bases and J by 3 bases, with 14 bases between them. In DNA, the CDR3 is TGCGCCAGCAGCCAAAGGGCAAATTGGGGCTACGAGCAGTACGTC. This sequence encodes CASSQRANWGYEQYV.

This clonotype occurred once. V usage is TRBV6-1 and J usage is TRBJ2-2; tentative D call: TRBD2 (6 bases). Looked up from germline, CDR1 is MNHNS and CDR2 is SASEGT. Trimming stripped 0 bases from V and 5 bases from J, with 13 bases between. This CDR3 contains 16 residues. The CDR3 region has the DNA TGTGCCAGCAGTGAAGCGGCCGGGACTCATACCGGGGAGCTGTTTTTT. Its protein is CASSEAAGTHTGELFF.

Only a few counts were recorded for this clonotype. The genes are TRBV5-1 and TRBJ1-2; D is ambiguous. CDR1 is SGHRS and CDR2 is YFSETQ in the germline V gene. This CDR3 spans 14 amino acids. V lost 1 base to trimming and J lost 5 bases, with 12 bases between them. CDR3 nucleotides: TGCGCCAGCAGCTTGACCGTCGCCGCTTATGGCTACACCTTC. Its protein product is CASSLTVAAYGYTF.

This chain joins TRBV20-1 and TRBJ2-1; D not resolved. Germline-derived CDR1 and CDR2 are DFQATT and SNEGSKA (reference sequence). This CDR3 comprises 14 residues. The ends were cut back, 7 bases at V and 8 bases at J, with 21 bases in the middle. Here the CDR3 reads CSEVGVASLDEQFF. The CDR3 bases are TGCAGTGAAGTTGGGGTAGCCTCCTTGGATGAGCAGTTCTTC.

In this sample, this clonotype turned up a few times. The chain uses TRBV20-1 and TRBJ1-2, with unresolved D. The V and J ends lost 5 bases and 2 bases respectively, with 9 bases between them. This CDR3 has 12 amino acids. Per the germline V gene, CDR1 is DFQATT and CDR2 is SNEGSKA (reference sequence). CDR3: CSALDGNYGYTF. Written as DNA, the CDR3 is TGCAGTGCTTTGGACGGGAACTATGGCTACACCTTC.

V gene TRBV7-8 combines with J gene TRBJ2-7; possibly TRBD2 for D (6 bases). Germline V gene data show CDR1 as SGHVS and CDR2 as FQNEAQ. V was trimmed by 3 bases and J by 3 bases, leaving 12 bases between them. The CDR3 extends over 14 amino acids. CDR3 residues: CASSFQRGSYEQYF. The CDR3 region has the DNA TGTGCCAGCAGCTTTCAACGGGGGAGCTACGAGCAGTACTTC.

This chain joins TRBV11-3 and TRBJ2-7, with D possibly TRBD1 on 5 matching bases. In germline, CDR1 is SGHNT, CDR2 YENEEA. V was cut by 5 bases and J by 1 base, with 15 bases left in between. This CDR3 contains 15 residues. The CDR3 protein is CASSTGPGLSYEQYF. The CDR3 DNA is TGTGCCAGCAGCACTGGGCCAGGGTTATCCTACGAGCAGTACTTC.

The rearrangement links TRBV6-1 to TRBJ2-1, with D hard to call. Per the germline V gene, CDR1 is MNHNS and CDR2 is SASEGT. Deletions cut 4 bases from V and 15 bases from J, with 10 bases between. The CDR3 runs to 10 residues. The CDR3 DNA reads TGTGCCAGCAGTGTTTCACAATGGTTCTTC. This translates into CASSVSQWFF.

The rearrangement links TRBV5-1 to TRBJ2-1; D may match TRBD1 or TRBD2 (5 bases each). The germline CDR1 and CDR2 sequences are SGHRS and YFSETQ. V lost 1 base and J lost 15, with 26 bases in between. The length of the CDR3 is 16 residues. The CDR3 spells CASSLSGPPPSGNLFF. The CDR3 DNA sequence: TGCGCCAGCAGCTTGTCGGGACCCCCACCGAGCGGCAATCTGTTCTTC.

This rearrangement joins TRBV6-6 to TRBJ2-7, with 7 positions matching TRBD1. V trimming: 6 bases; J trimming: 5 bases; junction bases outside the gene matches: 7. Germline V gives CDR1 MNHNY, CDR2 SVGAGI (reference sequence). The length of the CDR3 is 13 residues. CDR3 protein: CASRNQGVDEQYF. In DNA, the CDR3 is TGTGCCAGCAGAAATCAGGGGGTCGACGAGCAGTACTTC.

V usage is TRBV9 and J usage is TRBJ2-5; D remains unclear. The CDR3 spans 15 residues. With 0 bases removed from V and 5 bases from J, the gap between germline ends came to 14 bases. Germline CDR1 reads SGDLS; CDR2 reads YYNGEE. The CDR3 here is CASSVDGVVWETQYF. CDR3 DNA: TGTGCCAGCAGCGTAGATGGCGTCGTATGGGAGACCCAGTACTTC.

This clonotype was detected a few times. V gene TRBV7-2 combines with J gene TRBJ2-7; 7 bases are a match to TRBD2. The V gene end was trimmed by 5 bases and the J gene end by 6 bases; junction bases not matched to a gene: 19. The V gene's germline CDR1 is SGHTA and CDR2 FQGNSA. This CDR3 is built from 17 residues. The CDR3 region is CASSTPPPGTTRGEQYF. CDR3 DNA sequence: TGTGCCAGCAGCACCCCGCCGCCGGGGACTACTAGGGGCGAGCAGTACTTC.

In nucleotides, the CDR3 is TGCAGCGCGACCGGGACAGGGGGGGGCGAGCAGTTCTTC. Amino acids: CSATGTGGGEQFF. The V call is TRBV29-1, the J call TRBJ2-1; the match to TRBD1 covers 11 bases. This CDR3 spans 13 amino acids. In germline, CDR1 is SQVTM, CDR2 ANQGSEA. With 7 bases clipped from V and 10 bases from J, the junction kept 9 bases outside the gene matches.

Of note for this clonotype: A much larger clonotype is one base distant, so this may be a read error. CDR3: CASSGYPTSGDDEQYF. The CDR3 DNA reads as TGTGCCAGCAGTGGGTACCCGACTAGCGGGGACGATGAGCAGTACTTC. The V call is TRBV6-1, the J call TRBJ2-5; TRBD2 matches 11 bases. From germline, CDR1 is MNHNS and CDR2 SASEGT. Trimming cost V 4 bases and J 11 bases; bases outside gene matches: 15. The CDR3 consists of 16 residues.

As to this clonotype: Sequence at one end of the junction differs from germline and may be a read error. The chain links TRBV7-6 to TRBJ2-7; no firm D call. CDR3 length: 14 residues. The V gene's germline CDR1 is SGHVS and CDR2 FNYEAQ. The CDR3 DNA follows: TGTGCCAGCAGCTTAGAAACGATCTCCTACGAGCACTACTTC. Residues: CASSLETISYEHYF.

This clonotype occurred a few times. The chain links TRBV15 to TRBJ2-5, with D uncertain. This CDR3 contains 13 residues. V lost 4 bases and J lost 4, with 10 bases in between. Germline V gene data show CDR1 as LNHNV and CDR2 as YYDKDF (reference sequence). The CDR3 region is CATSTDPGETQYF. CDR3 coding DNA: TGTGCCACCAGCACGGACCCGGGAGAGACCCAGTACTTC.

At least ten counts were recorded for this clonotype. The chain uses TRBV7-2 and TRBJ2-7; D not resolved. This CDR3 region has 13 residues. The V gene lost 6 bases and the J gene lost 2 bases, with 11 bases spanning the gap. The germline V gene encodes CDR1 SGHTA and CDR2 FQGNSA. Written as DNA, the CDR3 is TGTGCCAGCAGTTTTGGGCCTACCTACGAGCAGTACTTC. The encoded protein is CASSFGPTYEQYF. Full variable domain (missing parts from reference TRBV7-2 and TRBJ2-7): GAGVSQSPSNKVTEKGKDVELRCDPISGHTALYWYRQSLGQGLEFLIYFQGNSAPDKSGLPSDRFSAERTGGSVSTLTIQRTQQEDSAVYLCASSFGPTYEQYFGPGTRLTVT.

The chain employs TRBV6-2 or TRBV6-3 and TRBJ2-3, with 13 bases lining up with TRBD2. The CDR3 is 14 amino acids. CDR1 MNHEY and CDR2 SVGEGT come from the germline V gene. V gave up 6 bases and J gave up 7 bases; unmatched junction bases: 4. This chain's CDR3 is CASRLAGGPNTQYF. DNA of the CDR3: TGTGCCAGCAGACTAGCGGGGGGGCCGAATACGCAGTATTTT.

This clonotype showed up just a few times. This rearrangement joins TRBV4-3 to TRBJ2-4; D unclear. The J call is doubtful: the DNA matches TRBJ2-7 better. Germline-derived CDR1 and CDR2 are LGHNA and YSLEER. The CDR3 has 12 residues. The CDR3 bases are TGCGCCAGCAGCCTCGATGGAATCGAGCAGTACTTC. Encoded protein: CASSLDGIEQYF.

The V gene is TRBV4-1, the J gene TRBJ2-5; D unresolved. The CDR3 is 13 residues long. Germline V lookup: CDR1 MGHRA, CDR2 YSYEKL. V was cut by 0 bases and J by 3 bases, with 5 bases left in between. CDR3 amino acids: CASSQELKETQYF. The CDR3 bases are TGCGCCAGCAGCCAAGAATTGAAAGAGACCCAGTACTTC.

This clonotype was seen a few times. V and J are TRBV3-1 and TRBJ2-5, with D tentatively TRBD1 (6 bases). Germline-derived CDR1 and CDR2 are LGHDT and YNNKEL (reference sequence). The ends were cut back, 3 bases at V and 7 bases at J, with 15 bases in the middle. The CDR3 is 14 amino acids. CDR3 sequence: CASSQEALGGTQYF. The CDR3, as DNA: TGTGCCAGCAGCCAGGAGGCTTTAGGGGGGACCCAGTACTTC.

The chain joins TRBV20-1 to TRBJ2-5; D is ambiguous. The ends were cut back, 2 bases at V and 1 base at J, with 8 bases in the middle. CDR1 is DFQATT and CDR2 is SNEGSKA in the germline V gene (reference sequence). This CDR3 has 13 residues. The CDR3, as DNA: TGCAGTGCTAGATTCATACTCCAAGAGACCCAGTACTTC. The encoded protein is CSARFILQETQYF.

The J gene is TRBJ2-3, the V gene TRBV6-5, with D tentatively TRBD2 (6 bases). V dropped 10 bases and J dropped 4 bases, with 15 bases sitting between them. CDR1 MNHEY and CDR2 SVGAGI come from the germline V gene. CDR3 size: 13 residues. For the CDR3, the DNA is TGTGCCATCCGACGGGGGAGCTCAGATACGCAGTATTTT. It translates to CAIRRGSSDTQYF.

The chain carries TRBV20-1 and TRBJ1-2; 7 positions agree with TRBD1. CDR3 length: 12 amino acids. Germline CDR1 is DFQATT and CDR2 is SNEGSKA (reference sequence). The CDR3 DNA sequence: TGCAGGGCAACAGGGGAGAACTATGGCTACACCTTC. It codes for CRATGENYGYTF.

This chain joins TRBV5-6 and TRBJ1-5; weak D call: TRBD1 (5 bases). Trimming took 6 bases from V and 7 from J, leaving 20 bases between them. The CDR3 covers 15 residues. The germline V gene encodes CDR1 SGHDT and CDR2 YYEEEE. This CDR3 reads CASTHGGVYEQPQHF. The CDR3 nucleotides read TGTGCCAGCACCCATGGGGGGGTATACGAACAGCCCCAGCATTTT.

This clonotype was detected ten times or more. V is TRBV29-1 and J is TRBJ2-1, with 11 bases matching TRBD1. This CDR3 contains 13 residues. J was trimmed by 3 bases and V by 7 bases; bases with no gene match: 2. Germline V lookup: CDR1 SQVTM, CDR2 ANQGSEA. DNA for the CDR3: TGCAGCGCCGGGACAGGGGGCTACAATGAGCAGTTCTTC. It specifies CSAGTGGYNEQFF.

The CDR3 sequence: CSARSLAGNNEQFF. DNA for the CDR3: TGCAGTGCTAGAAGTCTAGCGGGGAACAATGAGCAGTTCTTC. This sequence joins TRBV20-1 and TRBJ2-1, with 9 bases matching TRBD2. Trimming took 2 bases from V and 5 from J; bases not matched to a gene: 4. The CDR3 totals 14 residues. CDR1 is DFQATT, CDR2 SNEGSKA, per germline (reference sequence).